The next 20 T cell receptor beta chains were all read from a single sample in a study of blood T cells in healthy people across ages. Primed by a sample-barcoded 5' primer and a J-beta primer mix, a second PCR proceeded for 7 to 11 cycles. TCRdb ran MiXCR on the 5' RACE reads and lists one entry per CDR3 protein. The sample has about 680,000 distinct CDR3 sequences, more than 40% seen once; the top ten hold around 32%. Sequences were obtained from blood. Receptor source: an older woman in good health.

The chain joins TRBV6-2 or TRBV6-3 to TRBJ1-6; 7 bases map to TRBD1. This CDR3 spans 12 amino acids. Per the germline V gene, CDR1 is MNHEY and CDR2 is SVGEGT. The junction had 4 bases not matched to a gene; V was cut back by 8 bases and J by 9 bases. The chain's CDR3 is CASQGGPSPLHF. The DNA of the CDR3 is TGTGCCAGCCAGGGGGGTCCTTCACCCCTCCACTTT.

V gene TRBV20-1 combines with J gene TRBJ2-1; the D gene is possibly TRBD1 (6 bases). In germline, CDR1 is DFQATT, CDR2 SNEGSKA (reference sequence). The CDR3 totals 15 residues. Trimming took 4 bases from V and 3 from J, leaving 16 bases between them. CDR3 nucleotides: TGCAGTGCTACGCCACCCAGGGGCGGCTACAATGAGCAGTTCTTC. It encodes CSATPPRGGYNEQFF.

The chain uses TRBV7-2 and TRBJ2-7; the match to TRBD1 covers 9 bases. This CDR3 spans 17 amino acids. With 5 bases clipped from V and 2 bases from J, the junction kept 13 bases outside the gene matches. Per germline, CDR1 SGHTA and CDR2 FQGNSA. In DNA, the CDR3 is TGTGCCAGCAGCAGAAATGCGGGACAGGGAATCGCCTACGAGCAGTACTTC. This translates into CASSRNAGQGIAYEQYF.

The chain links TRBV4-2 to TRBJ2-1; D is perhaps TRBD1 (6 bases). Per germline, CDR1 LGHNA and CDR2 YNFKEQ. Trimming stripped 0 bases from V and 0 bases from J, with 9 bases between. This CDR3 region has 16 residues. The CDR3 reads CASSQEGTLSYNEQFF. For the CDR3, the DNA is TGTGCCAGCAGCCAAGAAGGGACACTCTCCTACAATGAGCAGTTCTTC.

The chain combines TRBV20-1 with TRBJ1-2, with D hard to call. Germline loops: CDR1 DFQATT, CDR2 SNEGSKA (reference sequence). V lost 7 bases and J lost 0, with 12 bases in between. This CDR3 has 13 amino acids. The CDR3 loop is CSVSLLTNYGYTF. DNA for the CDR3: TGCAGTGTTAGTCTTCTCACTAACTATGGCTACACCTTC.

This chain uses TRBV2 with TRBJ2-2; no definite D call. Germline CDR1 SNHLY, CDR2 FYNNEI. V was pared by 9 bases and J by 2 bases, with 7 bases between. This CDR3 is built from 12 residues. The CDR3 reads CASRPNTGELFF. DNA of the CDR3: TGTGCCAGTAGGCCCAACACCGGGGAGCTGTTTTTT.

V usage is TRBV2 and J usage is TRBJ2-2; TRBD1 might be the D (6 bases). Germline CDR1 and CDR2: SNHLY and FYNNEI. The length of the CDR3 is 15 residues. Trimming stripped 8 bases from V and 0 bases from J, with 13 bases between. The CDR3 is CASQLQGANTGELFF. The CDR3 nucleotides are TGTGCCAGCCAGCTACAGGGCGCGAACACCGGGGAGCTGTTTTTT. Variable domain in full (rest from reference TRBV2 and TRBJ2-2): EPEVTQTPSHQVTQMGQEVILRCVPISNHLYFYWYRQILGQKVEFLVSFYNNEISEKSEIFDDQFSVERPDGSNFTLKIRSTKLEDSAMYFCASQLQGANTGELFFGEGSRLTVL.

This clonotype was seen once. The junction differs from germline at one of its ends, possibly a read error. This sequence joins TRBV5-1 and TRBJ2-1, with D maybe TRBD2 (6 bases). The CDR3 has 16 amino acids. From germline, CDR1 is SGHRS and CDR2 YFSETQ. The CDR3 protein is CAGSLTGLNSYNEQFF. The DNA of the CDR3 is TGCGCCGGCAGCTTGACGGGACTTAATTCCTACAATGAGCAGTTCTTC.

The chain uses TRBV5-4 and TRBJ1-1; D might be TRBD1 (5 bases). With 2 bases removed from V and 1 base from J, the gap between germline ends came to 12 bases. The CDR3 sequence is 15 residues long. Germline assignment: CDR1 SGHNT and CDR2 YYREEE (reference sequence). The CDR3 DNA reads TGTGCCAGCAGCTTTGCCGGGACTAGGAACACTGAAGCTTTCTTT. It yields the protein CASSFAGTRNTEAFF.

This clonotype has more than one count but fewer than ten. The chain uses TRBV20-1 and TRBJ2-7; D might be TRBD1 or TRBD2, each matching 5 bases. Between the trimmed V and J ends, which lost 0 bases and 4 bases, there was a span of 13 bases. CDR1 is DFQATT and CDR2 is SNEGSKA in the germline V gene (reference sequence). This CDR3 region has 14 residues. CDR3 residues: CSAREGTTPYEQYF. In DNA form, the CDR3 reads TGCAGTGCTAGAGAGGGGACCACCCCATACGAGCAGTACTTC.

This clonotype was seen repeatedly, ten times or more. The chain carries TRBV12-3 or TRBV12-4 and TRBJ2-6; 7 bases line up with TRBD1. The J segment lost 2 bases and the V segment lost 3 bases, leaving 4 bases of the junction unmatched. CDR3 length equals 16 residues. Here the CDR3 reads CASSLGRGTGANVLTF. The CDR3 nucleotides read TGTGCCAGCAGTTTGGGCAGGGGGACTGGGGCCAACGTCCTGACTTTC.

The chain's CDR3 is CSARDPVRDEQYF. CDR3 coding DNA: TGCAGTGCTAGGGACCCTGTTCGCGATGAGCAGTACTTC. This chain joins TRBV20-1 and TRBJ2-1, with no clear D. The J call is uncertain, as TRBJ2-7 better fits the DNA end. The CDR3 has 13 amino acids. The germline V gene encodes CDR1 DFQATT and CDR2 SNEGSKA (reference sequence).

This chain joins TRBV9 and TRBJ2-5; D is ambiguous. Trimming took off 2 bases at V and 4 bases at J, with 9 bases between the two ends. Germline lookup yields CDR1 SGDLS and CDR2 YYNGEE. The CDR3 spans 13 residues. The CDR3 reads CASSVGKSETQYF. As DNA, the CDR3 is TGTGCCAGCAGCGTGGGGAAGTCAGAGACCCAGTACTTC. Using reference TRBV9 and TRBJ2-5 for the parts outside the CDR3, the full variable domain is DSGVTQTPKHLITATGQRVTLRCSPRSGDLSVYWYQQSLDQGLQFLIQYYNGEERAKGNILERFSAQQFPDLHSELNLSSLELGDSALYFCASSVGKSETQYFGPGTRLLVL.

This clonotype was seen once. The chain joins TRBV28 to TRBJ2-1, with 10 positions matching TRBD2. The CDR3 runs to 14 residues. CDR1 and CDR2 from the germline V gene are MDHEN and SYDVKM. V was pared by 7 bases and J by 1 base, with 1 base of the junction left unmatched. CDR3 loop: CASISGGSYNEQFF. The CDR3 region has the DNA TGTGCCAGCATTAGCGGGGGGTCCTACAATGAGCAGTTCTTC.

This clonotype was counted between two and nine times. The J gene is TRBJ2-1, the V gene TRBV2; D is undetermined. This CDR3 region has 11 residues. Trimming took 7 bases from V and 9 from J, leaving 10 bases between them. Germline V gives CDR1 SNHLY, CDR2 FYNNEI. Here the CDR3 DNA reads TGTGCCAGCAACTTCGACCTTGAGCAGTTCTTC. It codes for CASNFDLEQFF.

The chain employs TRBV20-1 and TRBJ2-7; D is unclear. Germline-derived CDR1 and CDR2 are DFQATT and SNEGSKA (reference sequence). The V and J ends lost 5 bases and 0 bases respectively, with 14 bases between them. The CDR3 length is 14 residues. The CDR3 loop reads CSASRDAYSYEQYF. DNA for the CDR3: TGCAGTGCTTCCAGAGACGCATACTCCTACGAGCAGTACTTC.

The CDR3, as DNA: TGTGCCAGCAGCTCGCAGCCCGGGACAGGGTACAATGAGCAGTACTTC. Its protein is CASSSQPGTGYNEQYF. The chain combines TRBV7-2 with TRBJ2-1, with 9 bases matching TRBD1. The DNA end is a closer match to TRBJ2-7, so the J assignment may be wrong. Germline V CDR1 and CDR2: SGHTA, FQGNSA. The CDR3 is 16 amino acids.

V usage is TRBV28 and J usage is TRBJ2-7; 10 bases map to TRBD2. Losses at the gene ends were 4 bases for V and 2 bases for J; bases not matched to a gene: 5. Germline CDR1 is MDHEN and CDR2 is SYDVKM. The CDR3 totals 15 residues. CDR3 coding DNA: TGTGCCAGCAGTTCCCCTAGCGGGGGAGCCTACGAGCAGTACTTC. Its translation: CASSSPSGGAYEQYF.

This rearrangement joins TRBV28 to TRBJ2-1, with TRBD2 identical over 7 bases. V lost 8 bases, J lost 4 bases, and 11 bases stayed unmatched. Germline V gene sequence: CDR1 MDHEN, CDR2 SYDVKM. This CDR3 contains 15 residues. The CDR3 reads CASRAQGGRYNEQFF. CDR3 DNA: TGTGCCAGCCGGGCCCAGGGCGGGAGATACAATGAGCAGTTCTTC.

V is TRBV12-3 or TRBV12-4 and J is TRBJ2-7; 7 nucleotides agree with TRBD1. The CDR3 totals 18 residues. V was pared by 0 bases and J by 0 bases, with 11 bases of the junction left unmatched. The CDR3 is CASSLALGVRDSSYEQYF. The CDR3 nucleotides read TGTGCCAGCAGTTTAGCCCTAGGGGTTAGGGACAGCTCCTACGAGCAGTACTTC.